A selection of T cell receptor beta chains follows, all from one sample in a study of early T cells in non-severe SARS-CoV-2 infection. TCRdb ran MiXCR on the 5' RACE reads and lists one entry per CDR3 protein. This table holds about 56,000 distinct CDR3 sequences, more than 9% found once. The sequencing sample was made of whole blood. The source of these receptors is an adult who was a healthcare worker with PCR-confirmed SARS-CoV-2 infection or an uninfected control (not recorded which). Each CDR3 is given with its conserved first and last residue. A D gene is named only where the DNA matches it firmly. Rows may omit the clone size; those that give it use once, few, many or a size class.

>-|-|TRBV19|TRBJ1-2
CASSITPFLGYTF
TGTGCCAGTAGTATAACGCCCTTTCTGGGCTACACCTTC
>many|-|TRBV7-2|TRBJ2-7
CASSSITYEQYF
TGTGCCAGCAGCTCGATCACCTACGAGCAGTACTTC
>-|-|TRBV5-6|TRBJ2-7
CASSPGTRSRIGYF
TGTGCCAGCAGTCCTGGGACCCGTTCTAGAATCGGGTACTTC
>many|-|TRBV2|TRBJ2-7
CASSDRGAGQYF
TGTGCCAGCAGTGACAGGGGCGCGGGGCAGTACTTC
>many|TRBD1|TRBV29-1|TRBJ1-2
CSVNQGANSGYTF
TGCAGCGTTAATCAGGGGGCGAACTCTGGCTACACCTTC
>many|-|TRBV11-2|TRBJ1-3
CASSFRDPSSGNTIYF
TGTGCCAGCAGCTTCCGGGACCCCAGCTCTGGAAACACCATATATTTT
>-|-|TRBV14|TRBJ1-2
CASSQDRAYGYTF
TGTGCCAGCAGCCAAGACAGGGCCTATGGCTACACCTTC
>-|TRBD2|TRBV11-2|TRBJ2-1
CASSPERDRVEQFF
TGTGCCAGCAGTCCGGAGCGGGACCGGGTTGAGCAGTTCTTC
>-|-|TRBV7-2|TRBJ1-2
CASSPGGLSYGYTF
TGTGCCAGCAGCCCCGGAGGGTTGAGCTATGGCTACACCTTC
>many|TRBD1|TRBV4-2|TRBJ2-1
CASSHKRAGQGRNEQFF
TGTGCCAGCAGCCACAAGAGAGCGGGACAGGGTCGCAATGAGCAGTTCTTC
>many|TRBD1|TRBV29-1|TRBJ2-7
CSVEGQAGINEQYF
TGCAGCGTTGAGGGACAGGCGGGAATCAACGAGCAGTACTTC
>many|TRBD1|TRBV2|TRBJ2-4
CASSDRTGRNIQYF
TGTGCCAGCAGTGACCGGACAGGGAGAAACATTCAGTACTTC
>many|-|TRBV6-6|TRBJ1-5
CASSYQDSPNQPQHF
TGTGCCAGCAGTTATCAGGACAGCCCAAATCAGCCCCAGCATTTT
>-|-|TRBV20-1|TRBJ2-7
CSAPDYRVGVHEQYF
TGCAGTGCGCCGGACTACCGCGTGGGGGTTCACGAGCAGTACTTC
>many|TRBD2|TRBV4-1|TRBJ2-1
CASSQVGLRNEQFF
TGCGCCAGCAGCCAAGTGGGACTAAGGAATGAGCAGTTCTTC
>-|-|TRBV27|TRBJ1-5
CASSLVAAGIQPQHF
TGTGCCAGCAGTTTAGTAGCGGCAGGGATTCAGCCCCAGCATTTT
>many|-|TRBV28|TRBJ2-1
CASSFGRGEQFF
TGTGCCAGCAGTTTCGGACGGGGTGAGCAGTTCTTC
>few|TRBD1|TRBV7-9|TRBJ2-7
CASSPDRVYEQYF
TGTGCCAGCAGCCCCGACAGGGTTTACGAGCAGTACTTC
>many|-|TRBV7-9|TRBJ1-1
CASKWGDTEAFF
TGTGCCAGCAAGTGGGGGGACACTGAAGCTTTCTTT
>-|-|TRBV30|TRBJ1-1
CAWSVQGREAFF
TGTGCCTGGAGTGTACAGGGTCGGGAAGCTTTCTTT
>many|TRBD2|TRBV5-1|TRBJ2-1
CASTPGRGSGTYNEQFF
TGCGCCAGCACCCCAGGGAGAGGTAGCGGGACCTACAATGAGCAGTTCTTC
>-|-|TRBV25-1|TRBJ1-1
CASSVPSNTEAFF
TGTGCCAGCAGTGTCCCGAGTAACACTGAAGCTTTCTTT
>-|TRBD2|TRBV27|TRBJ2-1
CASRPTSGRGYNEQFF
TGTGCCAGCAGACCAACTAGCGGGAGGGGGTACAATGAGCAGTTCTTC
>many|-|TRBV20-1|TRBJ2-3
CIPGASGASTDTQYF
TGCATCCCGGGGGCTAGCGGTGCTAGCACAGATACGCAGTATTTT
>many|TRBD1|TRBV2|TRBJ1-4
CASSEALQGAGEKLFF
TGTGCCAGCAGTGAAGCGCTTCAGGGGGCAGGAGAAAAACTGTTTTTT
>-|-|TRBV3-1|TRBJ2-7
CASSPGLSSYEQYF
TGTGCCAGCAGCCCTGGACTTTCCTCCTACGAGCAGTACTTC
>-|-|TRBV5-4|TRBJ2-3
CASSLAPWTDTQYF
TGTGCCAGCAGCTTGGCCCCTTGGACAGATACGCAGTATTTT
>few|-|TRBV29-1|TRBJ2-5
CSVPGGYVGETQYF
TGCAGCGTCCCCGGAGGGTATGTTGGAGAGACCCAGTACTTC
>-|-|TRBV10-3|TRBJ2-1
CAISEAGRNNEQFF
TGTGCCATCAGTGAGGCTGGGCGGAACAATGAGCAGTTCTTC
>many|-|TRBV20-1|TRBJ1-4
CSASRGTNEKLFF
TGCAGTGCTAGTAGAGGTACCAATGAAAAACTGTTTTTT
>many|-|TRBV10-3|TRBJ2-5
CAISESWQTQETQYF
TGTGCCATCAGTGAGTCGTGGCAAACCCAAGAGACCCAGTACTTC
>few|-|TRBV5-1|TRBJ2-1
CASGGGTEIYNEQFF
TGCGCCAGCGGCGGCGGGACGGAAATCTACAATGAGCAGTTCTTC